The 13 T cell receptor beta chains below come from one sample, sequenced in a study of radiotherapy plus CTLA-4 blockade in lung cancer. Here immunoSEQ multiplex PCR was the method, and the copy in TCRdb shows in-frame clones only, minus some. The sample yields about 39,000 clones, more than 75% seen once. The sample was peripheral blood, taken from a patient treated with radiotherapy plus ipilimumab. Receptors were obtained from a human donor with non-small cell lung cancer that progressed on radiotherapy plus ipilimumab.

The rearrangement joins TRBV5-1 to TRBJ1-5; TRBD1 matches at 9 bases. CDR1 SGHRS and CDR2 YFSETQ come from the germline V gene. V trimming: 0 bases; J trimming: 6 bases; junction bases outside the gene matches: 7. This CDR3 has 16 amino acids. The CDR3, as DNA: TGCGCCAGCAGCTTGGGGGGACAGGGACTTAGTCAGCCCCAGCATTTT. It yields the protein CASSLGGQGLSQPQHF.

This clone was recorded a few times. This chain links TRBV29-1 with TRBJ1-5; unclear D gene. CDR3 length equals 13 residues. V lost 4 bases and J 2 bases, leaving 9 bases between the germline ends. Germline loops: CDR1 SQVTM, CDR2 ANQGSEA. The DNA for the CDR3 is TGCAGCGTTGGCGGTTTCGGCAATCAGCCCCAGCATTTT. It is translated as CSVGGFGNQPQHF.

V usage is TRBV18 and J usage is TRBJ1-4; 8 bases line up with TRBD1. This CDR3 region has 16 residues. Germline-derived CDR1 and CDR2 are KGHSH and LQKENI. J gave up 7 bases and V 2 bases, and 9 bases lay outside the gene matches. CDR3: CASSPSWQGAFEKLFF. CDR3 nucleotide sequence: TGTGCCAGCTCACCATCCTGGCAGGGGGCATTTGAAAAACTGTTTTTT.

The gene calls are TRBV7-2 and TRBJ2-2; a possible D gene is TRBD2 (6 bases). The CDR3 is 13 amino acids. From germline, CDR1 is SGHTA and CDR2 FQGNSA. Trimming removed 5 bases from V and 8 bases from J, with 12 bases in between. CDR3 amino acids: CASSRLEAGELFF. CDR3 DNA: TGTGCCAGCAGCCGACTAGAAGCTGGGGAGCTGTTTTTT.

This chain connects TRBV2 to TRBJ2-1; 7 bases agree with TRBD2. Germline-derived CDR1 and CDR2 are SNHLY and FYNNEI. This CDR3 has 14 residues. V was pared by 0 bases and J by 5 bases, with 1 base of the junction left unmatched. CDR3 bases: TGTGCCAGCAGTGAAGCGGGGGGGAACAATGAGCAGTTCTTC. Residues: CASSEAGGNNEQFF. The full variable domain, rest sourced from reference TRBV2 and TRBJ2-1, is EPEVTQTPSHQVTQMGQEVILRCVPISNHLYFYWYRQILGQKVEFLVSFYNNEISEKSEIFDDQFSVERPDGSNFTLKIRSTKLEDSAMYFCASSEAGGNNEQFFGPGTRLTVL.

The rearrangement links TRBV20-1 to TRBJ1-1; 7 positions match TRBD1. Germline lookup yields CDR1 DFQATT and CDR2 SNEGSKA (reference sequence). Trimming at V came to 8 bases and at J to 5 bases, leaving 5 bases not matched to a gene. The CDR3 spans 11 residues. CDR3 sequence reads: CSPYRGTEAFF. The CDR3 nucleotides are TGCAGTCCCTACAGGGGAACTGAAGCTTTCTTT.

This chain joins TRBV14 and TRBJ2-5; no definite D call. V was pared by 4 bases and J by 1 base, with 10 bases between. The CDR3 covers 14 residues. Germline V gene sequence: CDR1 SGHDN, CDR2 FVKESK. In nucleotides, the CDR3 is TGTGCCAGCAGCCTATGGGCCCTCCAAGAGACCCAGTACTTC. It codes for CASSLWALQETQYF.

The gene calls are TRBV9 and TRBJ1-1; D possibly corresponds to TRBD1 (6 bases). V was clipped by 2 bases and J by 4 bases, with 18 bases between them. CDR1 and CDR2 (germline): SGDLS, YYNGEE. The CDR3 is made up of 16 amino acids. CDR3 coding DNA: TGTGCCAGCAGCGTGAACCTACAGGGTAGTAGCACTGAAGCTTTCTTT. This translates into CASSVNLQGSSTEAFF.

The chain uses TRBV10-2 and TRBJ2-7; 8 bases are a match to TRBD2. V gave up 4 bases and J gave up 4 bases; unmatched junction bases: 6. The germline gives CDR1 WSHSY, CDR2 SAAADI. The CDR3 runs to 14 residues. The CDR3 DNA reads TGCGCCAGCAGTGTCGGTAGCGGGGCTTACGAGCAGTACTTC. Residues: CASSVGSGAYEQYF.

The V and J genes are TRBV4-3 and TRBJ1-1; a weak D match, TRBD1 (5 bases). Germline CDR1 reads LGHNA; CDR2 reads YSLEER. The CDR3 consists of 14 residues. V dropped 4 bases and J dropped 5 bases, with 14 bases sitting between them. CDR3 nucleotide sequence: TGCGCCAGCAGCCCCGGGGGAAGAACTACTGAAGCTTTCTTT. Its protein product is CASSPGGRTTEAFF.

The genes are TRBV6-1 and TRBJ2-5; tentatively, D is TRBD1 (6 bases). Looked up from germline, CDR1 is MNHNS and CDR2 is SASEGT. The CDR3 runs 15 residues. V was shortened by 6 bases and J by 0 bases, with 14 bases between the two germline ends. In DNA form, the CDR3 reads TGTGCCAGCAGAGGGGACACCCTGTACCAAGAGACCCAGTACTTC. Encoded protein: CASRGDTLYQETQYF.

As DNA, the CDR3 is TGTGCCAGCAGGGACATCGCGAACACTGAAGCTTTCTTT. It yields the protein CASRDIANTEAFF. The chain employs TRBV25-1 and TRBJ1-1, with a tentative D call TRBD1 (5 bases). Germline CDR1 reads MGHDK; CDR2 reads SYGVNS. CDR3 size: 13 residues. V was trimmed by 6 bases and J by 1 base, leaving 9 bases between them.

This chain connects TRBV7-8 to TRBJ2-7, with a tentative D call TRBD1 (6 bases). This CDR3 has 14 residues. Germline CDR1 SGHVS, CDR2 FQNEAQ. With 1 base removed from V and 7 bases from J, the gap between germline ends came to 14 bases. This CDR3 reads CASSLGGQGFEQYF. The CDR3 nucleotides read TGTGCCAGCAGCTTAGGGGGGCAGGGGTTTGAGCAGTACTTC.